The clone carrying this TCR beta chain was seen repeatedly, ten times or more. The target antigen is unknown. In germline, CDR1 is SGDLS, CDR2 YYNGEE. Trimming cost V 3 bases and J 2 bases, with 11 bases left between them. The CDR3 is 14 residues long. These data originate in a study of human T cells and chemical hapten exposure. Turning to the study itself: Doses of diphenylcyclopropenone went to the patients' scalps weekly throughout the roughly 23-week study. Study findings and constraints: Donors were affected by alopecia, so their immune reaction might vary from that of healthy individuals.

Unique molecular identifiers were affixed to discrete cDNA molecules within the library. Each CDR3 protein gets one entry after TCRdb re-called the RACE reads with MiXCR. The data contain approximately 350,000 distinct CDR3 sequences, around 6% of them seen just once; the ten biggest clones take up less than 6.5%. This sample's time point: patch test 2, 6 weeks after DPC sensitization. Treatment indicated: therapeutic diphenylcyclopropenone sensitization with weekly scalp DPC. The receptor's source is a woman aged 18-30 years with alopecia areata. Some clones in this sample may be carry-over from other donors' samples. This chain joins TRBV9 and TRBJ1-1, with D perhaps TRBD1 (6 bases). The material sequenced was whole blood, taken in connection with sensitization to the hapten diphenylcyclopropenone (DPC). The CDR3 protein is CASSAGTFNTEAFF. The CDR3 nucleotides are TGTGCCAGCAGCGCGGGGACATTTAACACTGAAGCTTTCTTT.